Listed here are 29 T cell receptor beta chains from one sample, sequenced in a study of cytomegalovirus exposure and HLA in healthy donors. The PCR ran on 60 Vbeta and 13 Jbeta primers. Only in-frame clones appear in the TCRdb table, and some are missing; sequencing was by immunoSEQ multiplex PCR. The repertoire holds over 95,000 clones, with approximately 80% as singletons. Input material: PBMCs. These receptors all come from a woman between 40 and 50 years old in good health and CMV-seropositive.

The chain employs TRBV9 and TRBJ2-1, with 10 bases that match TRBD2. The junction had 6 bases not matched to a gene; V was cut back by 2 bases and J by 4 bases. The length of the CDR3 is 16 residues. Per germline, CDR1 SGDLS and CDR2 YYNGEE. The CDR3 DNA follows: TGTGCCAGCAGCGTCATGAGCGGGGGGGGTTACAATGAGCAGTTCTTC. Translation: CASSVMSGGGYNEQFF.

The rearrangement joins TRBV19 to TRBJ2-6; D is unclear. V gave up 3 bases and J gave up 0 bases, with 9 bases separating them. Looked up from germline, CDR1 is LNHDA and CDR2 is SQIVND (reference sequence). The CDR3 sequence is 16 residues long. The CDR3 DNA is TGTGCCAGTAGTATCGGTCAATTCTCTGGGGCCAACGTCCTGACTTTC. This codes for CASSIGQFSGANVLTF.

The V call is TRBV19, the J call TRBJ2-5, with 8 bases identical to TRBD2. CDR1 is LNHDA, CDR2 SQIVND, per germline (reference sequence). The junction had 10 bases not matched to a gene; V was cut back by 3 bases and J by 4 bases. The CDR3 spans 16 residues. CDR3 nucleotides: TGTGCCAGTAGTATGTCCCAGCGGGGGACGTCAGAGACCCAGTACTTC. The encoded protein is CASSMSQRGTSETQYF.

The CDR3 DNA reads TGTGCCAGCTCACCCTATACAGGGGACACTGAAGCTTTCTTT. Its translation is CASSPYTGDTEAFF. The genes are TRBV18 and TRBJ1-1; 7 bases are a match to TRBD1. Losses at the gene ends were 3 bases for V and 3 bases for J; bases not matched to a gene: 4. The V gene's germline CDR1 is KGHSH and CDR2 LQKENI. The CDR3 runs to 14 residues. The full variable domain, completed using reference TRBV18 and TRBJ1-1, is NAGVMQNPRHLVRRRGQEARLRCSPMKGHSHVYWYRQLPEEGLKFMVYLQKENIIDESGMPKERFSAEFPKEGPSILRIQQVVRGDSAAYFCASSPYTGDTEAFFGQGTRLTVV.

This clone occurred once. The V gene is TRBV6-1, the J gene TRBJ1-2, with D maybe TRBD1 (6 bases). CDR1 MNHNS and CDR2 SASEGT come from the germline V gene. Trimming took off 5 bases at V and 6 bases at J, with 13 bases between the two ends. The CDR3 covers 13 residues. The CDR3 coding sequence is TGTGCCAGCAGTCAGGGGCGGGTGGATGGCTACACCTTC. Its translation: CASSQGRVDGYTF.

This clone was counted a few times. This chain joins TRBV6-5 and TRBJ2-7; possibly TRBD1 for D (6 bases). CDR1 and CDR2 (germline): MNHEY, SVGAGI. V dropped 2 bases and J dropped 2 bases, with 16 bases sitting between them. The CDR3 sequence is 16 residues long. In DNA form, the CDR3 reads TGTGCCAGCAGTTACCTCTCAGGGGCTAATCCCTACGAGCAGTACTTC. It encodes CASSYLSGANPYEQYF.

This clone was seen a single time. This chain connects TRBV29-1 to TRBJ1-1; TRBD1 might be the D (6 bases). Per germline, CDR1 SQVTM and CDR2 ANQGSEA. Between the trimmed V and J ends, which lost 6 bases and 0 bases, there was a span of 14 bases. The CDR3 covers 14 residues. This CDR3 is CSVVRQDMNTEAFF. In nucleotides, the CDR3 is TGCAGCGTAGTAAGACAGGACATGAACACTGAAGCTTTCTTT.

The genes are TRBV15 and TRBJ1-5; TRBD1 agrees at 7 bases. The CDR3 has 14 residues. From germline, CDR1 is LNHNV and CDR2 YYDKDF (reference sequence). The trim removed 6 bases at V and 4 bases at J, leaving 6 bases unmatched. In nucleotides, the CDR3 is TGTGCCACCAGTAAGGGACAGCCAAATCAGCCCCAGCATTTT. Translating gives CATSKGQPNQPQHF.

This clone was detected only a few times. The chain recombines TRBV6-5 with TRBJ2-7, with D perhaps TRBD1 (6 bases). V lost 6 bases to trimming and J lost 3 bases, with 15 bases between them. This CDR3 contains 14 residues. Looked up from germline, CDR1 is MNHEY and CDR2 is SVGAGI. CDR3 DNA: TGTGCCAGCAGAGAGACAGGACCCCTCTACGAGCAGTACTTC. As protein: CASRETGPLYEQYF.

V gene TRBV19 combines with J gene TRBJ1-2; no clear D. The germline gives CDR1 LNHDA, CDR2 SQIVND (reference sequence). V lost 1 base, J lost 4 bases, and 7 bases lay in between. CDR3 length: 13 residues. DNA of the CDR3: TGTGCCAGTAGTATAGCCCCCGGCTATGGCTACACCTTC. Translation: CASSIAPGYGYTF.

This chain uses TRBV12-5 with TRBJ1-6; a weak D match, TRBD1 (5 bases). CDR1 LGHNT and CDR2 FRNRAP come from the germline V gene. Between the trimmed V and J ends, which lost 2 bases and 14 bases, there was a span of 13 bases. The CDR3 runs to 13 residues. For the CDR3, the DNA is TGTGCTAGTGGTTTGCCCGCGTGGGGGGCCCTCCACTTT. It codes for CASGLPAWGALHF.

The chain uses TRBV5-1 and TRBJ1-1; D is unresolved. Trimming shortened V by 1 base and J by 0 bases, and 10 bases separated the two germline ends. The CDR3 has 15 residues. The germline CDR1 and CDR2 sequences are SGHRS and YFSETQ. The CDR3 DNA sequence: TGCGCCAGCAGCTTGATGGAGAACATGAACACTGAAGCTTTCTTT. Encoded protein: CASSLMENMNTEAFF. Supplemented by reference TRBV5-1 and TRBJ1-1, the full variable domain reads KAGVTQTPRYLIKTRGQQVTLSCSPISGHRSVSWYQQTPGQGLQFLFEYFSETQRNKGNFPGRFSGRQFSNSRSEMNVSTLELGDSALYLCASSLMENMNTEAFFGQGTRLTVV.

V and J are TRBV21-1 and TRBJ2-1; the table names TRBD2, a call not compared with the DNA. TRBV21-1 is listed as a pseudogene. CDR3 length: 22 residues. In nucleotides, the CDR3 is TGTGCCAGCAGCAATCCACCCCGTAGACTAGCGGGAGGGATTAGCTCCTACAATGAGCAGTTCTTC. Translation gives CASSNPPRRLAGGISSYNEQFF.

The gene calls are TRBV19 and TRBJ2-5; 13 nucleotides line up with TRBD2. The CDR3 is 16 residues long. Trimming took 5 bases from V and 1 from J; bases not matched to a gene: 4. CDR1 is LNHDA, CDR2 SQIVND, per germline (reference sequence). CDR3 in amino acids: CASSPGLAGLQETQYF. The CDR3 region has the DNA TGTGCCAGTAGTCCGGGACTAGCGGGGCTCCAAGAGACCCAGTACTTC.

The chain uses TRBV25-1 and TRBJ1-2; D call uncertain. CDR1 and CDR2 (germline): MGHDK, SYGVNS. CDR3 size: 13 residues. Trimming took off 6 bases at V and 4 bases at J, with 12 bases between the two ends. CDR3 in amino acids: CASRGSGGYGYTF. The CDR3 nucleotides read TGTGCCAGCAGGGGGTCGGGAGGCTATGGCTACACCTTC.

The chain employs TRBV9 and TRBJ2-1; 8 positions agree with TRBD2. Losses at the gene ends were 0 bases for V and 8 bases for J; bases not matched to a gene: 7. The germline V gene encodes CDR1 SGDLS and CDR2 YYNGEE. The CDR3 consists of 15 residues. The CDR3 DNA reads TGTGCCAGCAGCGTAGGTCTCGGGGGGGCCGATGAGCAGTTCTTC. Its protein is CASSVGLGGADEQFF. Together with reference TRBV9 and TRBJ2-1, the CDR3 gives the full variable domain: DSGVTQTPKHLITATGQRVTLRCSPRSGDLSVYWYQQSLDQGLQFLIQYYNGEERAKGNILERFSAQQFPDLHSELNLSSLELGDSALYFCASSVGLGGADEQFFGPGTRLTVL.

A few counts support this clone. The CDR3, as DNA: TGTGCCAGCAGACGGGGGGGTTCTAGCGGGGGCACAGATACGCAGTATTTT. Protein: CASRRGGSSGGTDTQYF. The genes are TRBV5-4 and TRBJ2-3; 9 positions match TRBD2. V gave up 5 bases and J gave up 1 base; unmatched junction bases: 11. Per germline, CDR1 SGHNT and CDR2 YYREEE (reference sequence). This CDR3 is 17 amino acids long.

This rearrangement joins TRBV4-2 to TRBJ2-3; TRBD1 might be the D (5 bases). Per germline, CDR1 LGHNA and CDR2 YNFKEQ. V lost 0 bases to trimming and J lost 8 bases, with 12 bases between them. This CDR3 is built from 14 residues. This CDR3 is CASSQEWGPVTQYF. The CDR3 DNA reads as TGTGCCAGCAGCCAAGAATGGGGCCCCGTTACGCAGTATTTT.

V and J are TRBV5-1 and TRBJ2-7; 8 bases match TRBD1. Trimming cost V 2 bases and J 5 bases; bases outside gene matches: 9. This CDR3 region has 15 residues. Germline V gene lookup returns CDR1 SGHRS and CDR2 YFSETQ. The CDR3 DNA is TGCGCCAGCAGCTTTACCAGGACAGGGACGGACGAGCAGTACTTC. Its protein is CASSFTRTGTDEQYF.

This clone was found a few times. The rearrangement uses TRBV10-3 and TRBJ2-1, with D unclear. CDR1 is ENHRY and CDR2 is SYGVKD in the germline V gene. This CDR3 region has 11 residues. Trimming shortened V by 3 bases and J by 15 bases, and 12 bases separated the two germline ends. CDR3 sequence (DNA): TGTGCCATCAGTGATCTAACTACGTCGTTCTTC. It specifies CAISDLTTSFF.

This clone turned up a few times. V gene TRBV2 combines with J gene TRBJ2-1; 13 positions agree with TRBD2. The J segment lost 8 bases and the V segment lost 10 bases, leaving 8 bases of the junction unmatched. Germline CDR1 and CDR2: SNHLY and FYNNEI. The CDR3 consists of 14 residues. As DNA, the CDR3 is TGTGCCACGACTACTAGCGGGGGGGCAGATGAGCAGTTCTTC. Its translation is CATTTSGGADEQFF. Complete variable domain (other parts from reference TRBV2 and TRBJ2-1): EPEVTQTPSHQVTQMGQEVILRCVPISNHLYFYWYRQILGQKVEFLVSFYNNEISEKSEIFDDQFSVERPDGSNFTLKIRSTKLEDSAMYFCATTTSGGADEQFFGPGTRLTVL.

This clone was seen a few times. The J gene is TRBJ2-1, the V gene TRBV5-1, with 7 bases lining up with TRBD1. The trim removed 7 bases at V and 4 bases at J, leaving 8 bases unmatched. In germline, CDR1 is SGHRS, CDR2 YFSETQ. This CDR3 has 14 residues. The CDR3, as DNA: TGCGCCAGCTCACCGGGACAGATGTACAATGAGCAGTTCTTC. This encodes CASSPGQMYNEQFF. Full variable domain (rest looked up from reference TRBV5-1 and TRBJ2-1): KAGVTQTPRYLIKTRGQQVTLSCSPISGHRSVSWYQQTPGQGLQFLFEYFSETQRNKGNFPGRFSGRQFSNSRSEMNVSTLELGDSALYLCASSPGQMYNEQFFGPGTRLTVL.

The chain employs TRBV5-1 and TRBJ2-5, with 11 bases matching TRBD2. V shed 0 bases and J 0 bases; nucleotides not matched to a gene: 13. The germline CDR1 and CDR2 sequences are SGHRS and YFSETQ. The CDR3 extends over 20 amino acids. CDR3 sequence (DNA): TGCGCCAGCAGCTTGGCCGTCTTTTCTAGCGGGGGGCAGTACCAAGAGACCCAGTACTTC. Its protein is CASSLAVFSSGGQYQETQYF. Together with reference TRBV5-1 and TRBJ2-5, the CDR3 gives the full variable domain: KAGVTQTPRYLIKTRGQQVTLSCSPISGHRSVSWYQQTPGQGLQFLFEYFSETQRNKGNFPGRFSGRQFSNSRSEMNVSTLELGDSALYLCASSLAVFSSGGQYQETQYFGPGTRLLVL.

The J gene is TRBJ2-3, the V gene TRBV9; D remains ambiguous. Germline CDR1 is SGDLS and CDR2 is YYNGEE. CDR3 length: 14 residues. Trimming cost V 3 bases and J 0 bases, with 8 bases left between them. Written as DNA, the CDR3 is TGTGCCAGCAGCGAGAGCTCTAGCACAGATACGCAGTATTTT. It yields the protein CASSESSSTDTQYF.

This clone was observed once. V is TRBV2 and J is TRBJ1-6; 10 nucleotides match TRBD1. This CDR3 contains 15 residues. Germline V gene sequence: CDR1 SNHLY, CDR2 FYNNEI. Trimming at V came to 6 bases and at J to 8 bases, leaving 7 bases not matched to a gene. In DNA form, the CDR3 reads TGTGCCAGCAGGGATCGGACAGGGGGTGATTCACCCCTCCACTTT. Residues: CASRDRTGGDSPLHF.

The chain links TRBV7-9 to TRBJ1-5; D is uncertain. CDR1 is SEHNR and CDR2 is FQNEAQ in the germline V gene (reference sequence). The CDR3 spans 14 residues. Deletions cut 1 base from V and 7 bases from J, with 11 bases between. CDR3 in amino acids: CASSLGNTGQPQHF. Here the CDR3 DNA reads TGTGCCAGCAGCTTAGGTAACACGGGGCAGCCCCAGCATTTT.

The rearrangement uses TRBV6-5 and TRBJ1-2; D unclear. Germline V gives CDR1 MNHEY, CDR2 SVGAGI. This CDR3 has 13 residues. V gave up 7 bases and J gave up 1 base, with 10 bases separating them. As DNA, the CDR3 is TGTGCCAGCATGGAGACTATTAACTATGGCTACACCTTC. Amino acids: CASMETINYGYTF.

Here the CDR3 reads CASSLEQGIGELFF. In DNA form, the CDR3 reads TGCGCCAGCAGCTTGGAACAGGGGATCGGGGAGCTGTTTTTT. The rearrangement joins TRBV5-1 to TRBJ2-2; TRBD1 matches at 7 bases. In germline, CDR1 is SGHRS, CDR2 YFSETQ. The length of the CDR3 is 14 residues. The V gene end was trimmed by 0 bases and the J gene end by 7 bases; junction bases not matched to a gene: 3. Drawing the rest from reference TRBV5-1 and TRBJ2-2, the complete variable domain is KAGVTQTPRYLIKTRGQQVTLSCSPISGHRSVSWYQQTPGQGLQFLFEYFSETQRNKGNFPGRFSGRQFSNSRSEMNVSTLELGDSALYLCASSLEQGIGELFFGEGSRLTVL.

J is TRBJ2-7 and V is TRBV27; 10 bases fit TRBD1. Trimming cost V 6 bases and J 4 bases; bases outside gene matches: 3. The CDR3 has 13 amino acids. Germline loops: CDR1 MNHEY, CDR2 SMNVEV (reference sequence). The DNA for the CDR3 is TGTGCCAGCAGAACGGGACAGGGGTACGAGCAGTACTTC. Its protein is CASRTGQGYEQYF.